This section outlines one TCR beta chain sequence together with its context. The antigen remains unidentified. This sample is drawn from a study of vaccination and CD4 T cells after COVID-19. The CDR3 is 15 amino acids. CDR1 is ENHRY, CDR2 SYGVKD, per germline. V lost 6 bases, J lost 0 bases, and 15 bases lay in between. Sequenced with the Oncomine TCR Beta short-read assay was DNA taken from cultured CD4+ T cells. MiXCR, applied by TCRdb to the PCR reads, yields one record per CDR3 protein. The sample holds about 3,700 distinct CDR3 sequences, 20% seen once. The treatment here: roughly ten-day PBMC culture with coronavirus spike peptide pools or control peptides (ViraFEST assay). About 1.8 million PBMCs went into each well for culture with around 9.2 IU/ml IL-2 and 10 ug/ml peptide pools.

The receptor was derived from a human donor who had recovered from COVID-19. The sequencing input was CD4+ T cells from blood, cultured in vitro. The rearrangement joins TRBV10-3 to TRBJ2-7, with D tentatively TRBD1 or TRBD2 (5 bases each). The CDR3 loop is CAIRSSKGSSYEQYF. CDR3 nucleotide sequence: TGTGCCATCAGATCGTCGAAGGGGAGCTCCTACGAGCAGTACTTC.